These 9 T cell receptor beta chains were sequenced from one sample in a study of blood T cell repertoires in COVID-19. The protocol was immunoSEQ multiplex PCR, while the TCRdb copy is restricted to in-frame clones and leaves out a portion. This sample yields about 420,000 clones, of which 85% to 90% are seen a single time; roughly 0.78% belongs to the top ten. The specimen was peripheral blood. The receptors stem from a man aged 18 to 29 with COVID-19, enrolled during active disease.

The chain joins TRBV29-1 to TRBJ2-3; 7 bases align to TRBD2. The CDR3 sequence is 11 residues long. With 6 bases clipped from V and 5 bases from J, the junction kept 2 bases outside the gene matches. Germline V gives CDR1 SQVTM, CDR2 ANQGSEA. The CDR3 DNA reads as TGCAGCGTCTTAGCGGGAGATACGCAGTATTTT. It encodes CSVLAGDTQYF.

V usage is TRBV2 and J usage is TRBJ1-3, with D uncertain. Germline V lookup: CDR1 SNHLY, CDR2 FYNNEI. CDR3 size: 14 residues. With 6 bases removed from V and 1 base from J, the gap between germline ends came to 10 bases. CDR3 sequence reads: CASSARESGNTIYF. The CDR3 DNA sequence: TGTGCCAGCAGCGCACGGGAATCTGGAAACACCATATATTTT.

V usage is TRBV28 and J usage is TRBJ1-2; 7 bases match TRBD1. V was clipped by 5 bases and J by 5 bases; unmatched bases: 8. Germline CDR1 MDHEN, CDR2 SYDVKM. CDR3 length equals 14 residues. CDR3 DNA sequence: TGTGCCAGCAGTCTCTGGACAGGCATGTATGGCTACACCTTC. Translated, it gives CASSLWTGMYGYTF.

CDR3 sequence reads: CASRSSLAGEGKQYF. The CDR3 DNA reads TGCGCCAGCAGATCAAGTCTAGCGGGAGAAGGCAAGCAGTACTTC. This chain joins TRBV5-1 and TRBJ2-7, with 10 positions matching TRBD2. V gave up 5 bases and J gave up 8 bases; unmatched junction bases: 13. In germline, CDR1 is SGHRS, CDR2 YFSETQ. CDR3 length: 15 amino acids.

Only one count was recorded for this clone. J is TRBJ1-2 and V is TRBV6-5; 10 bases are shared with TRBD1. V lost 6 bases and J lost 4; bases outside the gene matches: 8. This CDR3 has 15 amino acids. Germline CDR1 reads MNHEY; CDR2 reads SVGAGI. CDR3 sequence (DNA): TGTGCCAGCAGAACGCCGGGACAGGGGTTCTATGGCTACACCTTC. Protein product: CASRTPGQGFYGYTF.

The chain combines TRBV27 with TRBJ2-1; the D gene is possibly TRBD1 (6 bases). Germline CDR1 is MNHEY and CDR2 is SMNVEV (reference sequence). V was pared by 5 bases and J by 4 bases, with 12 bases between. The CDR3 is 14 residues long. CDR3 residues: CASSVDRTYNEQFF. Written as DNA, the CDR3 is TGTGCCAGCAGTGTAGACAGGACTTACAATGAGCAGTTCTTC.

The gene calls are TRBV6-5 and TRBJ2-7, with 9 bases identical to TRBD1. J gave up 6 bases and V 4 bases, and 10 bases lay outside the gene matches. Looked up from germline, CDR1 is MNHEY and CDR2 is SVGAGI. This CDR3 spans 15 amino acids. The CDR3 is CASSLEGTGYLEQYF. The CDR3 DNA sequence: TGTGCCAGCAGTTTGGAAGGGACAGGGTACCTCGAGCAGTACTTC.

The chain recombines TRBV7-9 with TRBJ1-4; a possible D gene is TRBD1 (5 bases). The CDR3 runs 13 residues. Germline V gene data show CDR1 as SEHNR and CDR2 as FQNEAQ (reference sequence). Trimming shortened V by 5 bases and J by 6 bases, and 10 bases separated the two germline ends. The chain's CDR3 is CASSHDRDEKLFF. The CDR3 nucleotides are TGTGCCAGCAGCCATGACAGAGATGAAAAACTGTTTTTT.

Turning to this clone: The same CDR3 is also encoded by other DNA sequences in this sample. The genes are TRBV18 and TRBJ2-7, with 11 positions matching TRBD1. Germline V gene sequence: CDR1 KGHSH, CDR2 LQKENI. V shed 2 bases, J shed 3 bases, and the junction held 0 bases outside the gene matches. The CDR3 has 14 residues. DNA for the CDR3: TGTGCCAGCTCACCAGGGACAGGGGGCTACGAGCAGTACTTC. Translating gives CASSPGTGGYEQYF.